This TCR beta chain was sequenced in a study of technical replicates of blood from a handful of donors. Method: immunoSEQ multiplex PCR; TCRdb's copy keeps in-frame clones and lacks some. The sample carries about 93,000 clones, roughly 96% recorded once. The germline CDR1 and CDR2 sequences are GTSNPN and SVGIG (reference sequence). The V and J ends lost 4 bases and 0 bases respectively, with 7 bases between them. The CDR3 runs 13 residues. The specimen sequenced was T cells isolated from PBMCs. This chain connects TRBV30 to TRBJ2-1; D unclear. This TCR was sampled from a human donor in good health. DNA for the CDR3: TGTGCCTGGACTCCTAGCTCCTACAATGAGCAGTTCTTC. Protein product: CAWTPSSYNEQFF.